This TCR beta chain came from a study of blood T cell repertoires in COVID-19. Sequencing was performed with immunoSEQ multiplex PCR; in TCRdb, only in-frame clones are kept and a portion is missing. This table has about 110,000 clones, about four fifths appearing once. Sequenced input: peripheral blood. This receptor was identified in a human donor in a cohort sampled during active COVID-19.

This chain's CDR3 is CASSDAGKAQPQHF. The CDR3 bases are TGTGCCAGCAGTGACGCGGGGAAGGCTCAGCCCCAGCATTTT. The V gene is TRBV2, the J gene TRBJ1-5; D is uncertain. Germline assignment: CDR1 SNHLY and CDR2 FYNNEI. V was trimmed by 3 bases and J by 6 bases, leaving 12 bases between them. The length of the CDR3 is 14 residues.